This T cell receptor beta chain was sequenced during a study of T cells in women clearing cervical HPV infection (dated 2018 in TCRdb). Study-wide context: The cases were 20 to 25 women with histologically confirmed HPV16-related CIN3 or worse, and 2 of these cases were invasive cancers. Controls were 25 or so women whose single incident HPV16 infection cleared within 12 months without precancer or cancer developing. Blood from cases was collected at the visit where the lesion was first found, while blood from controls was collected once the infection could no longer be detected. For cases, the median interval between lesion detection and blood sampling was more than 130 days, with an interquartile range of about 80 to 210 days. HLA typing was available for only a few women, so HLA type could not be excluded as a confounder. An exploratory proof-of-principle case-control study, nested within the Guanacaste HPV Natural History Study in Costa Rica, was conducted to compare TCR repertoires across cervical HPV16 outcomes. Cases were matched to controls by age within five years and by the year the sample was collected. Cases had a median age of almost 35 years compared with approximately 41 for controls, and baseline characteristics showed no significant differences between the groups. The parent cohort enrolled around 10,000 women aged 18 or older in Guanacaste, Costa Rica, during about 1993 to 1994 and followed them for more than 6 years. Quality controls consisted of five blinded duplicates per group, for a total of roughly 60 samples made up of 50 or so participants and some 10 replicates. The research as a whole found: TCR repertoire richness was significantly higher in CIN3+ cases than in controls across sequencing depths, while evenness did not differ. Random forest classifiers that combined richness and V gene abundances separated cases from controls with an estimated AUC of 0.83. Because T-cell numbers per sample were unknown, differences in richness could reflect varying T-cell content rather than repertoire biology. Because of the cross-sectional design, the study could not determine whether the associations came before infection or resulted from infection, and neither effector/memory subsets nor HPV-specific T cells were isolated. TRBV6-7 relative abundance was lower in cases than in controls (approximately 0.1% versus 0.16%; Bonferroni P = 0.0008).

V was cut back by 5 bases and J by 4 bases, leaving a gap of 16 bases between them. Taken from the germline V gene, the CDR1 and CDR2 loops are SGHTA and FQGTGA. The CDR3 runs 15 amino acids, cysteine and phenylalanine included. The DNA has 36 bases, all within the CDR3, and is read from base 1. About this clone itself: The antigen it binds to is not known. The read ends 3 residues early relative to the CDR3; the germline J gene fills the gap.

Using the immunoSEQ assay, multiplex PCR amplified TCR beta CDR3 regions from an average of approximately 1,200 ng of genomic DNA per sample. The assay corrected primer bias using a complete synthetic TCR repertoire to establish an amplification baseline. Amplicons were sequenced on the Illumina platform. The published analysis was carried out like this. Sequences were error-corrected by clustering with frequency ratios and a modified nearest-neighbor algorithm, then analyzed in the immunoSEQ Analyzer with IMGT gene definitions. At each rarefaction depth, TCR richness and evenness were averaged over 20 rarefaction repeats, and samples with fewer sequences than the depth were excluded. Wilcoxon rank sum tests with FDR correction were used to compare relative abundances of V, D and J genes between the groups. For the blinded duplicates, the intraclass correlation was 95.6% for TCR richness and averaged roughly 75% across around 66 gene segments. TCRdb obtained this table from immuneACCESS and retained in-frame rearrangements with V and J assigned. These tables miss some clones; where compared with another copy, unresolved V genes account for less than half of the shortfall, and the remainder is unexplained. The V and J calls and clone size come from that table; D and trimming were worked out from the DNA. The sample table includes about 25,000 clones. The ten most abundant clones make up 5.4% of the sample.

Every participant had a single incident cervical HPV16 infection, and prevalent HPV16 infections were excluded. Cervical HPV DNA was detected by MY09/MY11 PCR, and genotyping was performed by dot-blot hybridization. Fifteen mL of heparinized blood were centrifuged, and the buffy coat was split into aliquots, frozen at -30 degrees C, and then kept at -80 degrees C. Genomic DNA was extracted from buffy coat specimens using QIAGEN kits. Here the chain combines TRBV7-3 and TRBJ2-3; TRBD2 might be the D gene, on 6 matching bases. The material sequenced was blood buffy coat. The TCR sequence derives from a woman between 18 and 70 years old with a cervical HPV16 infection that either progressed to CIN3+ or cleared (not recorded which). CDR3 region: CASSDGTVIPDTQYF. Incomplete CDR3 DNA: TGTGCCAGCAGCGACGGGACTGTCATCCCAGATACG.